This is a list of T cell receptor beta chains from one sample in a study of CD8 T cells in ankylosing spondylitis. Each CDR3 protein gets one entry after TCRdb re-called the 5' RACE reads with MiXCR. The repertoire has 250,000 or so distinct CDR3 sequences, under 20% of them found once; the top ten carry approximately 33%. The sample consisted of blood, either unsorted or a sorted T cell fraction (not recorded which). Source of these receptors: a male donor with ankylosing spondylitis or in good health (not recorded which). Each CDR3 is given with its conserved first and last residue.

TRBV29-1	TRBJ2-7	CSVTDRGEQYF
TRBV25-1	TRBJ1-3	CASSEWGERNTIYF
TRBV7-2	TRBJ2-5	CASSFLDGPETQYF
TRBV4-3	TRBJ2-7	CASSQDRTGIYEQYF
TRBV28	TRBJ2-1	CASSRETGYNEQFF
TRBV12-3/TRBV12-4	TRBJ1-1	CASSLSEWSEAFF
TRBV29-1	TRBJ2-3	CSAGTDIPTDTQYF
TRBV15	TRBJ2-7	CATSPGHIYEQYF
TRBV2	TRBJ1-1	CASSARDSTILAEAFF
TRBV5-1	TRBJ2-3	CASSSPSGSGYDTQYF
TRBV11-1	TRBJ2-1	CASSLVVGAGLTYNEQFF
TRBV6-1	TRBJ2-1	CASRSPGSGPYNEQFF
TRBV6-5	TRBJ2-7	CASSYSGLAGTYEQYF
TRBV27	TRBJ2-7	CASSLFGGDFREQYF
TRBV29-1	TRBJ2-3	CSVEWVGREVAQYF
TRBV6-5	TRBJ2-5	CASSYYSARQETQYF